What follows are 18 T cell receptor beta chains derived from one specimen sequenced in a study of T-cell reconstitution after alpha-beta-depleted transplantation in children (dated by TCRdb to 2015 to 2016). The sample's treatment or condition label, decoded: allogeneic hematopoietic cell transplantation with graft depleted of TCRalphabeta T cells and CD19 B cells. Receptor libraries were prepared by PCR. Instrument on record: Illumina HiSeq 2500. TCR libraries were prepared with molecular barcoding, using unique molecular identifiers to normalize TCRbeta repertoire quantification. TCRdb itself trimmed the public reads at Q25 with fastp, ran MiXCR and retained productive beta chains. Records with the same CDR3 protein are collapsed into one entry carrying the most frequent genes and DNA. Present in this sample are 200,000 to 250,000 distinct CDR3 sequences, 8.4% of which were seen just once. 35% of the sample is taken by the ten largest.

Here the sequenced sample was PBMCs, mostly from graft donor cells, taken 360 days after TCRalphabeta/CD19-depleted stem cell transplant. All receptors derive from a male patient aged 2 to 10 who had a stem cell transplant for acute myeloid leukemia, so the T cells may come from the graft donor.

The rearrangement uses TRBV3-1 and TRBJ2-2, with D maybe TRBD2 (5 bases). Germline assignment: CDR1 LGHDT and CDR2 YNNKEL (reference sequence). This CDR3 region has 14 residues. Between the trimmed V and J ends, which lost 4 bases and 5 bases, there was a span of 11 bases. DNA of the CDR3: TGTGCCAGCAGCCGTTACCCGGGGACCGGGGAGCTGTTTTTT. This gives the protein CASSRYPGTGELFF.

CDR3 protein: CSVQDRAKNIQYF. The CDR3 coding sequence is TGCAGTGTTCAGGACAGGGCCAAAAACATTCAGTACTTC. V usage is TRBV20-1 and J usage is TRBJ2-4; 7 nucleotides align to TRBD1. The CDR3 is made up of 13 amino acids. CDR1 and CDR2 from the germline V gene are DFQATT and SNEGSKA (reference sequence). After removal of 7 bases from V and 1 base from J, the junction contained 4 bases not matched to a gene.

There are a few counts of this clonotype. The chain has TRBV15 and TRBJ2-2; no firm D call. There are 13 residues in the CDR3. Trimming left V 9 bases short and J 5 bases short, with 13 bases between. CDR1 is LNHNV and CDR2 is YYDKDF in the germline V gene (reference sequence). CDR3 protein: CATGSPRTGELFF. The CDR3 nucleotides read TGTGCCACTGGGTCCCCGAGGACCGGGGAGCTGTTTTTT.

The CDR3 nucleotides are TGTGCCAGCAGCTCCCTTGAGCGGGGGGGATACAATGAGCAGTTCTTC. Translated: CASSSLERGGYNEQFF. The genes are TRBV7-9 and TRBJ2-1; the match to TRBD2 covers 10 bases. J gave up 4 bases and V 4 bases, and 7 bases lay outside the gene matches. CDR3 length equals 16 residues. In germline, CDR1 is SEHNR, CDR2 FQNEAQ (reference sequence).

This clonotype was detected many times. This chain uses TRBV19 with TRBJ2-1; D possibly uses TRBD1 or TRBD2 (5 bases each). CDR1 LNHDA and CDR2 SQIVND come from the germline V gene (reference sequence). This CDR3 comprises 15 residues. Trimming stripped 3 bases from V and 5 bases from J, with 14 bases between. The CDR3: CASSMGTWTHNEQFF. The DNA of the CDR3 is TGTGCCAGTAGTATGGGGACCTGGACACACAATGAGCAGTTCTTC.

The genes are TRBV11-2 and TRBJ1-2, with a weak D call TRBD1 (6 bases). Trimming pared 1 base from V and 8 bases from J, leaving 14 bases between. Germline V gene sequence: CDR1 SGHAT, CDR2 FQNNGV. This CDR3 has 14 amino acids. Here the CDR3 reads CASSLGRTAKGYTF. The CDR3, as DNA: TGTGCCAGCAGCTTAGGAAGGACAGCAAAGGGCTACACCTTC.

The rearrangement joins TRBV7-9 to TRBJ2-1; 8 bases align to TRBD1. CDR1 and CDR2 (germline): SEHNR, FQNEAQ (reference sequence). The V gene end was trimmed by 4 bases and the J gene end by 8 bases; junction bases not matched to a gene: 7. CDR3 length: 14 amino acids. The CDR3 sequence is CASSSQTGAHEQFF. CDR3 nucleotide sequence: TGTGCCAGCAGCTCCCAGACAGGGGCCCATGAGCAGTTCTTC.

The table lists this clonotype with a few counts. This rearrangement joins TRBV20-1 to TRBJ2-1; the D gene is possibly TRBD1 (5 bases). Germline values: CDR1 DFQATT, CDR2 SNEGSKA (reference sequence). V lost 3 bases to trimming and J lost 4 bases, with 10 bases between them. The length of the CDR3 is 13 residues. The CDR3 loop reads CSARHRGYNEQFF. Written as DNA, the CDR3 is TGCAGTGCTAGGCATAGGGGTTACAATGAGCAGTTCTTC.

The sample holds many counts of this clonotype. The CDR3 coding sequence is TGCGCCAGCAGCCAAGATCAAGAAGAGACCCAGTACTTC. Its translation: CASSQDQEETQYF. The chain is built from TRBV4-3 and TRBJ2-5; D unclear. The CDR3 length is 13 residues. Germline CDR1 and CDR2: LGHNA and YSLEER. Trimming cost V 0 bases and J 3 bases, with 5 bases left between them.

The CDR3 DNA follows: TGCAGTGCTAGGGATGAGGACAGGGCGGGGAGAAACACTGAAGCTTTCTTT. Protein product: CSARDEDRAGRNTEAFF. The chain couples TRBV20-1 to TRBJ1-1; 8 bases map to TRBD1. In germline, CDR1 is DFQATT, CDR2 SNEGSKA (reference sequence). This CDR3 has 17 residues. The ends lost 3 bases at V and 2 bases at J; junction bases unmatched: 14.

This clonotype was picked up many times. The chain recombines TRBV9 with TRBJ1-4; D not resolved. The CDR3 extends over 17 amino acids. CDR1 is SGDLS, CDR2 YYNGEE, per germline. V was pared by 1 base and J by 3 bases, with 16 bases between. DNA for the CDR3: TGTGCCAGCAGCGTATCAGCAGGAGTTGGAGCTAATGAAAAACTGTTTTTT. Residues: CASSVSAGVGANEKLFF.

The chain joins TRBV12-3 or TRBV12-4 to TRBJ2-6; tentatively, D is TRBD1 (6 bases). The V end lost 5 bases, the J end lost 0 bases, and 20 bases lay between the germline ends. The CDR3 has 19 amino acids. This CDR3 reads CASSANGQILYSGANVLTF. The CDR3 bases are TGTGCCAGCAGTGCGAATGGACAGATACTTTACTCTGGGGCCAACGTCCTGACTTTC.

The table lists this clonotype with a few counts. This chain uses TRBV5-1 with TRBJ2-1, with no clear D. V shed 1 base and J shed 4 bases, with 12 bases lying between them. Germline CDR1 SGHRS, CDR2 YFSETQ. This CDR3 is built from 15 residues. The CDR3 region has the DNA TGCGCCAGCAGCTTGTTAAGGGAATTATACAATGAGCAGTTCTTC. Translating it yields CASSLLRELYNEQFF.

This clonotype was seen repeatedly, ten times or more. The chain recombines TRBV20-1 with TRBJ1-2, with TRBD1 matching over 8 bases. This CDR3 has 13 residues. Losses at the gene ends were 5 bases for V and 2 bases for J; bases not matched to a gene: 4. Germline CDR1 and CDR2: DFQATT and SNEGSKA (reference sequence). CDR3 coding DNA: TGCAGTGCTCGGGACAGGACGAACTATGGCTACACCTTC. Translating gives CSARDRTNYGYTF.

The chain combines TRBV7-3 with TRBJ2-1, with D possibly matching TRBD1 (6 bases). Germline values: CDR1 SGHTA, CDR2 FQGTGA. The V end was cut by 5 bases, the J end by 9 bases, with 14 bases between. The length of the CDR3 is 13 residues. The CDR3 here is CASSPQQGAEQFF. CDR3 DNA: TGTGCCAGCAGCCCGCAACAGGGCGCTGAGCAGTTCTTC. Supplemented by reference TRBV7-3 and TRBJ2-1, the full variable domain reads GAGVSQTPSNKVTEKGKYVELRCDPISGHTALYWYRQSLGQGPEFLIYFQGTGAADDSGLPNDRFFAVRPEGSVSTLKIQRTERGDSAVYLCASSPQQGAEQFFGPGTRLTVL.

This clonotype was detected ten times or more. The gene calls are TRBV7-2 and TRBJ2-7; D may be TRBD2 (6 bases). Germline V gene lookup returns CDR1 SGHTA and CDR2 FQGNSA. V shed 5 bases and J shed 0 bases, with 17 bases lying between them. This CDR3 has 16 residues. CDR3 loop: CASSLRSGVPSYEQYF. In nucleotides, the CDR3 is TGTGCCAGCAGCCTAAGGTCGGGAGTGCCCTCCTACGAGCAGTACTTC.

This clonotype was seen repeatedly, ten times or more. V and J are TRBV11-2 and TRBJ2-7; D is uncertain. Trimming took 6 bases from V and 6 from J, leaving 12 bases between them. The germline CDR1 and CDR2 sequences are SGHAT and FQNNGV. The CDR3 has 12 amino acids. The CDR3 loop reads CASRRLGSEQYV. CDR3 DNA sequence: TGTGCCAGCAGGCGCTTGGGAAGCGAGCAGTACGTC.

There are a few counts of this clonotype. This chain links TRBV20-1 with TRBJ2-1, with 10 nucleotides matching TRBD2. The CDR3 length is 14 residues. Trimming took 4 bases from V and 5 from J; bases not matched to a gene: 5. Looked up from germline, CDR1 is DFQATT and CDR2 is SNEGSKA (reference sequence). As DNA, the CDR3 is TGCAGTGCTACTAGCGGGAGTATTGACAATGAGCAGTTCTTC. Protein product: CSATSGSIDNEQFF.